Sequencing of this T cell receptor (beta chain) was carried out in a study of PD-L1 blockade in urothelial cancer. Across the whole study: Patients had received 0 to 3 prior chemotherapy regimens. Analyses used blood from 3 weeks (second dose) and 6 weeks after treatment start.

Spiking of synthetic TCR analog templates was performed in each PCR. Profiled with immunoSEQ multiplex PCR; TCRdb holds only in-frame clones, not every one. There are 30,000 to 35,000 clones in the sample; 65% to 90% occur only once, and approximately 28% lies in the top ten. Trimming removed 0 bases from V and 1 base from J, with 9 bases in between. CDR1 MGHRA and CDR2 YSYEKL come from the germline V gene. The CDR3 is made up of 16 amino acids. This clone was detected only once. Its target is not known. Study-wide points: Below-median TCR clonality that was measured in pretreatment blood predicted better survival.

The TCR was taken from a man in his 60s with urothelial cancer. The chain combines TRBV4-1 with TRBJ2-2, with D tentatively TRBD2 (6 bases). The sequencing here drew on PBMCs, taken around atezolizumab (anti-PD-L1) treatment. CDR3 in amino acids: CASSQDQGLNTGELFF. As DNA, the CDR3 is TGCGCCAGCAGCCAAGACCAGGGACTGAACACCGGGGAGCTGTTTTTT.